The count of the clone carrying this TCR beta chain is one. Its antigen is undetermined. This record belongs to a study of shared clonotypes between healthy human individuals. The overall study: Used for every donor were three CD4 naive, three CD4 memory, two CD8 naive and one CD8 memory plate.

CD8 cells regarded as naive lacked CD45RO, were positively chosen for CCR7, and omitted terminally differentiated effector memory CD45RA+ cells. None of the donors, who were healthy HIV-negative adults, had recently had acute infections or vaccinations. Profiling relied on immunoSEQ multiplex PCR, and the TCRdb table lists in-frame clones only, not all of them. The sample has nearly 2 million clones, 85% to 95% seen once. Findings of the study overall: At large depth, rarefaction still showed sorted-subset sequencing to be incomplete.

The receptor was isolated from a man aged 18 to 35 in good health. Sequencing was performed on naive CD8+ T cells sorted from blood.

The CDR3 here is CASSQSYPQQYF. CDR3 sequence (DNA): TGTGCCAGCAGCCAATCCTATCCCCAGCAGTACTTC. J is TRBJ2-7 and V is TRBV16; D not certain. CDR1 and CDR2 (germline): KGHSY, FQNENV. Deletions cut 0 bases from V and 8 bases from J, with 8 bases between. The CDR3 contains 12 residues.